A selection of T cell receptor beta chains follows, all from one sample in a study of cytomegalovirus exposure and HLA in healthy donors. Produced via immunoSEQ multiplex PCR; TCRdb's table is partial and in-frame only. The sample has around 120,000 clones, more than 65% seen once. Sequencing was done on a sample of PBMCs. The receptors originated from a human donor in good health. Both conserved end residues are part of each CDR3. D genes are given only for firm matches. Not all rows give a size; the values are once, few, many and, for expanded clones, a class.

v_gene	abundance	d_gene	j_gene	CDR3aa	CDR3nt
TRBV20-1	-	-	TRBJ2-5	CSARRLAKEYF	TGCAGTGCTAGAAGGCTAGCAAAGGAGTACTTC
TRBV11-1	once	TRBD2	TRBJ2-1	CASSSHAGTRGQGEQFF	TGTGCCAGCAGCTCTCATGCCGGGACTAGGGGTCAGGGCGAGCAGTTCTTC
TRBV7-9	-	TRBD2	TRBJ2-3	CASRPPQREFPRVDTQYF	TGTGCCAGCCGCCCCCCCCAGCGGGAGTTCCCAAGGGTCGATACGCAGTATTTT
TRBV19	-	-	TRBJ1-1	CASAWEGMNTEAFF	TGTGCCAGTGCGTGGGAGGGAATGAACACTGAAGCTTTCTTT
TRBV11-3	-	-	TRBJ1-1	CASSFAENTEAFF	TGTGCCAGCAGCTTTGCGGAGAACACTGAAGCTTTCTTT
TRBV28	-	TRBD1	TRBJ1-2	CASMGTGYGYTF	TGTGCCAGCATGGGGACAGGGTACGGCTACACCTTC
TRBV11-2	-	TRBD1	TRBJ2-7	CASSLDHEDRGIHEQYF	TGTGCCAGCAGCTTAGATCATGAGGACAGGGGTATACACGAGCAGTACTTC
TRBV15	-	-	TRBJ2-7	CATSRGAGGEQYF	TGTGCCACCAGCAGAGGGGCCGGCGGGGAGCAGTACTTC
TRBV5-1	-	TRBD1	TRBJ2-7	CASSPGQRDYEQYF	TGCGCCAGCAGCCCGGGACAGCGAGATTACGAGCAGTACTTC
TRBV29-1	-	-	TRBJ2-5	CSVVQRWQETQYF	TGCAGCGTAGTCCAGCGGTGGCAAGAGACCCAGTACTTC
TRBV18	once	TRBD2	TRBJ2-1	CASSPSSGTRSYNEQFF	TGTGCCAGCTCACCTAGCTCCGGGACTAGATCCTACAATGAGCAGTTCTTC
TRBV6-7	-	TRBD1	TRBJ2-6	CVSSYPIKDRISGANVLTF	TGTGTCAGCAGTTACCCTATTAAGGACAGGATCTCTGGGGCCAACGTCCTGACTTTC
TRBV6-6	-	TRBD1	TRBJ1-1	CASRTPGQGARTEAFF	TGTGCCAGCAGAACGCCGGGACAGGGGGCTCGTACTGAAGCTTTCTTT
TRBV7-8	-	-	TRBJ2-1	CASSLVTAPLNEQFF	TGTGCCAGCAGCTTAGTCACCGCCCCACTTAATGAGCAGTTCTTC
TRBV5-4	-	TRBD1	TRBJ1-1	CASSFYKDRGTEAFF	TGTGCCAGCAGCTTTTACAAAGACAGGGGCACTGAAGCTTTCTTT
TRBV27	-	-	TRBJ2-7	CASSLSSHSSYEQYF	TGTGCCAGCAGTTTATCGAGCCATAGCTCCTACGAGCAGTACTTC
TRBV28	-	-	TRBJ2-5	CASTPMGGQETQYF	TGTGCCAGCACCCCTATGGGGGGACAAGAGACCCAGTACTTC
TRBV15	-	-	TRBJ2-5	CATSSWAPQVTQYF	TGTGCCACCAGCTCCTGGGCCCCCCAAGTCACCCAGTACTTC
TRBV30	-	TRBD2	TRBJ2-2	CAWSISSGPNTGELFF	TGTGCCTGGAGTATCTCTAGCGGTCCGAACACCGGGGAGCTGTTTTTT
TRBV29-1	-	TRBD2	TRBJ2-5	CSVGGGEGVETQYF	TGCAGCGTTGGGGGTGGGGAGGGTGTCGAGACCCAGTACTTC
TRBV2	-	-	TRBJ2-7	CASSGGDSYEQYF	TGTGCCAGCAGTGGGGGCGACTCCTACGAGCAGTACTTC
TRBV19	once	TRBD2	TRBJ2-1	CASSSLTSGNYNEQFF	TGTGCCAGTAGCAGCCTTACTAGCGGGAACTACAATGAGCAGTTCTTC
TRBV28	few	-	TRBJ1-6	CASSFIDRNNSPLHF	TGTGCCAGCAGTTTTATTGACAGAAATAATTCACCCCTCCACTTT
TRBV10-2	-	TRBD2	TRBJ2-5	CASRGTSGYQETQYF	TGCGCCAGCAGGGGGACTAGCGGGTACCAAGAGACCCAGTACTTC
TRBV15	-	-	TRBJ1-4	CATSRDGVTNEKLFF	TGTGCCACCAGCAGAGACGGGGTAACTAATGAAAAACTGTTTTTT
TRBV19	few	TRBD1	TRBJ2-1	CASSPTGISTNEQFF	TGTGCCAGTAGCCCGACAGGGATAAGTACTAATGAGCAGTTCTTC
TRBV7-3	-	TRBD1	TRBJ1-2	CASSLSPGTGNGYTF	TGTGCCAGCAGCTTAAGTCCGGGGACAGGGAATGGCTACACCTTC
TRBV27	-	-	TRBJ1-1	CASSQRTANTEAFF	TGTGCCAGCAGTCAACGGACTGCGAACACTGAAGCTTTCTTT
TRBV5-4	-	TRBD2	TRBJ2-7	CASSLGTSDFYEQYF	TGTGCCAGCAGCTTGGGGACTAGCGACTTCTACGAGCAGTACTTC
TRBV10-3	-	TRBD1	TRBJ1-5	CAISSSLSGTGGQPQHF	TGTGCCATCAGTTCGTCCTTATCGGGGACAGGGGGACAGCCCCAGCATTTT
TRBV5-1	-	TRBD2	TRBJ2-7	CASSLAFASGRARESEQYF	TGCGCCAGCAGCTTGGCATTCGCTAGCGGGAGGGCCCGAGAGAGCGAGCAGTACTTC
TRBV6-1	few	-	TRBJ2-7	CASAGSINYEQYF	TGTGCCAGCGCAGGAAGCATCAACTACGAGCAGTACTTC
TRBV6-5	-	TRBD1	TRBJ1-1	CASSYLAGQENTEAFF	TGTGCCAGCAGTTACTTGGCTGGACAGGAGAACACTGAAGCTTTCTTT
TRBV5-1	-	TRBD2	TRBJ2-3	CASSPGGSTDTQYF	TGCGCCAGCAGCCCCGGCGGGAGTACAGATACGCAGTATTTT
TRBV5-8	-	-	TRBJ2-5	CASSEQGETQYF	TGTGCCAGCAGCGAACAGGGAGAGACCCAGTACTTC
TRBV23-1	few	-	TRBJ2-1	CASYPLIQVPSYNEQFF	TGCGCCAGCTACCCACTAATACAGGTTCCCTCCTACAATGAGCAGTTCTTC
TRBV29-1	-	TRBD2	TRBJ2-7	CSVAGGLAGAYEQYF	TGCAGCGTTGCCGGCGGACTAGCGGGAGCCTACGAGCAGTACTTC
TRBV25-1	-	-	TRBJ2-2	CASSEYIQAGELFF	TGTGCCAGCAGTGAATATATCCAGGCCGGGGAGCTGTTTTTT
TRBV28	-	-	TRBJ2-3	CASSFSDRGGLTDTQYF	TGTGCCAGCAGTTTCTCCGACCGTGGGGGCTTGACAGATACGCAGTATTTT
TRBV5-5	-	TRBD1	TRBJ1-5	CASSLQVDRDFGQPQHF	TGTGCCAGCAGCTTACAGGTTGACAGGGACTTCGGTCAGCCCCAGCATTTT
TRBV7-9	-	-	TRBJ1-4	CASTSRGNEKLFF	TGTGCCAGCACGTCTCGGGGAAATGAAAAACTGTTTTTT